This TCR beta chain was identified during a study of graft-versus-host responses after intestinal transplantation. Study context: The transplants performed in recipients were multivisceral, liver-intestinal, or isolated intestinal. Uniformly, recipients were administered anti-thymocyte globulin induction with subsequent tacrolimus and steroids for around 3 years. General study findings and limits: The highest levels of circulating GvH clones went along with early declines in HvG clones after transplant. Recipient marrow harbored GvH clones, some of which surfaced first in ileum or blood.

Produced via immunoSEQ multiplex PCR; TCRdb's table is partial and in-frame only. The data contain 40,000 to 45,000 clones, approximately 96% of them singletons. The table lists this clone with a count of one. What it recognizes is unknown. Trimming removed 4 bases from V and 0 bases from J; junction bases left unmatched: 12. There are 19 residues in the CDR3. Germline V gene sequence: CDR1 LGHNA, CDR2 YNFKEQ. The rearrangement uses TRBV4-2 and TRBJ1-1; 12 bases line up with TRBD1. The source of this sequence is a human donor who was the organ donor for an intestinal transplant. Sequencing used unstimulated CD8+ T cells sorted from spleen or lymph node cells, obtained before transplant. The chain's CDR3 is CASSRLGTGGENMNTEAFF. CDR3 sequence (DNA): TGTGCCAGCAGCCGCCTGGGGACAGGGGGCGAGAACATGAACACTGAAGCTTTCTTT.